Shown below are 21 T cell receptor beta chains from a single sample sequenced in a study of cytomegalovirus exposure and HLA in healthy donors (TCRdb year 2017). The library was made by the immunoSEQ multiplex PCR assay. For the multiplex PCR, a mixture combining 60 forward primers for TCR Vbeta segments and 13 reverse primers for TCR Jbeta segments was used. Entries here come from immuneACCESS through TCRdb and include only in-frame sequences with V and J called. Some clones fail to appear in such tables; in the studies checked, an unresolved V gene covers under half of the shortfall, and the cause of the remainder is unknown. The sample table records 150,000 or so clones; around 80% of these occur just once. The ten largest account for around 3.4% of the sample. The sample taken for sequencing was PBMCs. All receptors come from a man between 35 and 55 years old in good health and CMV-seronegative.

The chain has TRBV5-6 and TRBJ1-1, with a weak D call TRBD1 (5 bases). CDR3 length: 14 residues. Trimming stripped 2 bases from V and 0 bases from J, with 8 bases between. Germline V gene data show CDR1 as SGHDT and CDR2 as YYEEEE. The CDR3 DNA reads as TGTGCCAGCAGCTTCGGGGGAATGAACACTGAAGCTTTCTTT. This translates into CASSFGGMNTEAFF.

This clone was observed a single time. The rearrangement links TRBV9 to TRBJ2-1, with D possibly TRBD1 on 7 matching bases. CDR1 and CDR2 (germline): SGDLS, YYNGEE. The V end was cut by 4 bases, the J end by 10 bases, with 24 bases between. CDR3 size: 16 residues. The CDR3 protein is CASSPGGTEATREQFF. The CDR3 DNA reads TGTGCCAGCAGCCCCGGAGGGACAGAGGCTACAAGGGAGCAGTTCTTC.

This clone was detected only a few times. The V call is TRBV4-1, the J call TRBJ1-2; perhaps TRBD1 as D (5 bases). The germline gives CDR1 MGHRA, CDR2 YSYEKL. The V end was cut by 0 bases, the J end by 4 bases, with 15 bases between. The CDR3 extends over 16 amino acids. Written as DNA, the CDR3 is TGCGCCAGCAGCCAAGATTTTGGGGCCGGGGGCTATGGCTACACCTTC. Its protein is CASSQDFGAGGYGYTF.

This rearrangement joins TRBV6-5 to TRBJ2-2, with 7 bases matching TRBD1. Trimming removed 6 bases from V and 1 base from J; junction bases left unmatched: 2. CDR1 and CDR2 (germline): MNHEY, SVGAGI. The CDR3 totals 14 residues. Written as DNA, the CDR3 is TGTGCCAGCAGGCGGACAGGGAACACCGGGGAGCTGTTTTTT. Translated, it gives CASRRTGNTGELFF.

The count of this clone is one. The chain joins TRBV28 to TRBJ1-2; 10 nucleotides agree with TRBD1. CDR1 MDHEN and CDR2 SYDVKM come from the germline V gene. J was trimmed by 6 bases and V by 5 bases; bases with no gene match: 3. CDR3 length: 13 residues. CDR3 nucleotide sequence: TGTGCCAGCAGTCCCGGGACAGGGGATGGCTACACCTTC. Translating gives CASSPGTGDGYTF.

Here the CDR3 reads CASSGTAFREQYF. In DNA form, the CDR3 reads TGTGCCAGTAGTGGGACAGCCTTTCGGGAGCAGTACTTC. V and J are TRBV19 and TRBJ2-7, with 7 bases lining up with TRBD1. Germline CDR1 and CDR2: LNHDA and SQIVND (reference sequence). J was trimmed by 7 bases and V by 5 bases; bases with no gene match: 8. CDR3 length equals 13 residues.

This chain uses TRBV29-1 with TRBJ2-2; tentative D call: TRBD2 (5 bases). Germline V gene sequence: CDR1 SQVTM, CDR2 ANQGSEA. V dropped 7 bases and J dropped 3 bases, with 30 bases sitting between them. This CDR3 spans 19 amino acids. Here the CDR3 reads CSASEPKLGVGVDTGELFF. CDR3 DNA sequence: TGCAGCGCCTCCGAACCCAAACTAGGCGTTGGAGTGGACACCGGGGAGCTGTTTTTT.

The V call is TRBV5-6, the J call TRBJ1-1, with D uncertain. V lost 0 bases and J lost 7, with 7 bases in between. The germline V gene has CDR1 SGHDT and CDR2 YYEEEE. This CDR3 comprises 12 residues. The CDR3 coding sequence is TGTGCCAGCAGCTTGGCCGGGATTGAAGCTTTCTTT. Residues: CASSLAGIEAFF.

This chain's CDR3 is CASSEAVPRTEAFF. Here the CDR3 DNA reads TGTGCCAGCAGTGAAGCGGTCCCTCGGACTGAAGCTTTCTTT. The chain uses TRBV6-1 and TRBJ1-1; no definite D call. The CDR3 runs to 14 residues. V dropped 0 bases and J dropped 5 bases, with 10 bases sitting between them. Germline lookup yields CDR1 MNHNS and CDR2 SASEGT.

The V and J genes are TRBV2 and TRBJ2-7, with 9 bases identical to TRBD1. The CDR3 spans 17 residues. V dropped 0 bases and J dropped 0; count of bases not matched to a gene: 6. The germline V gene encodes CDR1 SNHLY and CDR2 FYNNEI. As DNA, the CDR3 is TGTGCCAGCAGTGAAGCGTTAGGACAGGGGAACTCCTACGAGCAGTACTTC. Its protein is CASSEALGQGNSYEQYF.

The CDR3 here is CASSTHRDRGWDYEQYF. CDR3 nucleotide sequence: TGTGCCAGCAGCACACACCGGGACAGGGGGTGGGACTACGAGCAGTACTTC. V gene TRBV21-1 combines with J gene TRBJ2-7; whether TRBD1, the table's D call, matches the DNA was not checked. TRBV21-1 is flagged as a pseudogene. The CDR3 extends over 17 amino acids.

The chain links TRBV28 to TRBJ2-4; 9 bases are shared with TRBD1. V shed 4 bases and J 7 bases; nucleotides not matched to a gene: 8. Germline V CDR1 and CDR2: MDHEN, SYDVKM. This CDR3 contains 15 residues. The CDR3: CASSSTGTGLNIQYF. The CDR3 DNA sequence: TGTGCCAGCAGTTCCACCGGGACAGGGCTGAACATTCAGTACTTC.

The gene calls are TRBV27 and TRBJ1-6, with 10 bases lining up with TRBD1. CDR3 length: 14 amino acids. Germline V gene data show CDR1 as MNHEY and CDR2 as SMNVEV (reference sequence). V trimming: 5 bases; J trimming: 9 bases; junction bases outside the gene matches: 4. CDR3 protein: CASSRGQGVSPLHF. Written as DNA, the CDR3 is TGTGCCAGCAGTCGAGGACAGGGGGTTTCACCCCTCCACTTT.

The chain recombines TRBV9 with TRBJ1-1; D unclear. Germline lookup yields CDR1 SGDLS and CDR2 YYNGEE. V was trimmed by 0 bases and J by 4 bases, leaving 7 bases between them. This CDR3 region has 13 residues. The CDR3 loop is CASSVEGVTEAFF. For the CDR3, the DNA is TGTGCCAGCAGCGTAGAGGGAGTCACTGAAGCTTTCTTT.

This chain joins TRBV29-1 and TRBJ2-3; the match to TRBD1 covers 9 bases. CDR3 size: 16 residues. V lost 7 bases, J lost 1 base, and 12 bases stayed unmatched. Per the germline V gene, CDR1 is SQVTM and CDR2 is ANQGSEA. CDR3 sequence reads: CSAQRGRDRGTDTQYF. The CDR3 nucleotides read TGCAGCGCCCAAAGGGGCCGGGACAGGGGCACAGATACGCAGTATTTT.

This clone was picked up a small number of times. The V and J genes are TRBV5-1 and TRBJ2-1; D possibly corresponds to TRBD1 (5 bases). There are 16 residues in the CDR3. The V gene lost 0 bases and the J gene lost 5 bases, with 15 bases spanning the gap. CDR1 SGHRS and CDR2 YFSETQ come from the germline V gene. The CDR3, as DNA: TGCGCCAGCAGCTTGGATGGCAGGGTCGGAGACAATGAGCAGTTCTTC. Translation: CASSLDGRVGDNEQFF.

CDR3 sequence reads: CASSIMSGESSGGYTDTQYF. Here the CDR3 DNA reads TGTGCCAGTAGTATAATGTCAGGGGAATCTAGCGGGGGTTACACAGATACGCAGTATTTT. The chain carries TRBV19 and TRBJ2-3, with 10 nucleotides matching TRBD2. The CDR3 extends over 20 amino acids. Germline V lookup: CDR1 LNHDA, CDR2 SQIVND (reference sequence). The junction had 16 bases not matched to a gene; V was cut back by 2 bases and J by 2 bases.

This clone was found a few times. The J gene is TRBJ2-3, the V gene TRBV6-5, with 14 bases that match TRBD2. The V gene's germline CDR1 is MNHEY and CDR2 SVGAGI. V lost 6 bases, J lost 4 bases, and 3 bases stayed unmatched. The CDR3 loop spans 15 amino acids. The CDR3 protein is CASSPTSGGADTQYF. CDR3 bases: TGTGCCAGCAGCCCGACTAGCGGGGGGGCAGATACGCAGTATTTT.

V is TRBV6-5 and J is TRBJ2-7; D not certain. Trimming shortened V by 0 bases and J by 1 base, and 10 bases separated the two germline ends. The CDR3 is 15 residues long. CDR1 and CDR2 from the germline V gene are MNHEY and SVGAGI. CDR3 bases: TGTGCCAGCAGTTACTCGAGCCCCCTTTCCTACGAGCAGTACTTC. Translation gives CASSYSSPLSYEQYF.

V usage is TRBV28 and J usage is TRBJ1-1; D perhaps matches TRBD1 (5 bases). From germline, CDR1 is MDHEN and CDR2 SYDVKM. V shed 7 bases and J shed 5 bases, with 14 bases lying between them. This CDR3 has 13 residues. The CDR3 here is CASNAGRGTEAFF. CDR3 bases: TGTGCCAGCAACGCCGGCCGGGGGACTGAAGCTTTCTTT.

This sequence joins TRBV19 and TRBJ2-3; D not resolved. V was pared by 6 bases and J by 0 bases, with 16 bases between. The CDR3 extends over 16 amino acids. Germline-derived CDR1 and CDR2 are LNHDA and SQIVND (reference sequence). The CDR3, as DNA: TGTGCCAGTAGCACCACCAGGTTCACTAGCACAGATACGCAGTATTTT. It yields the protein CASSTTRFTSTDTQYF.